The text below deals with one TCR beta chain. Diagnostic assessment was based on clinical symptoms, serum thyroxine and TRAb, thyroid ultrasound and orbital computed tomography. This record comes from a study of T cells in Graves' hyperthyroidism and ophthalmopathy. Amplified TCR beta CDR3 regions derived from RNA transcripts. RT-PCR in the first round (using the HTBI primer set) targeted the TCR CDR3. MiXCR, applied by TCRdb to the multiplex PCR reads, yields one record per CDR3 protein. This table has under 450,000 distinct CDR3 sequences, 15% to 18% appearing once. This CDR3 is 12 amino acids long. CDR1 and CDR2 (germline): SGDLS, YYNGEE. The V gene lost 3 bases and the J gene lost 7 bases, with 11 bases spanning the gap.

This chain uses TRBV9 with TRBJ2-7; D possibly corresponds to TRBD2 (7 bases). Input material: blood. The receptor was isolated from a young woman with Graves' hyperthyroidism. This CDR3 reads CASSGGGAEQYF. Here the CDR3 DNA reads TGTGCCAGCAGCGGGGGGGGGGCAGAGCAGTACTTC.